This T cell receptor beta chain originates from a study of blood T cell repertoires in COVID-19. Study as a whole: Both acute and convalescent COVID-19 samples were obtained from the United States, Italy and Spain. From T cells, B-cell-depleted T cells, or PBMCs came the material, which was cDNA or gDNA.

Seattle patient enrollment occurred during active infection, with longitudinal follow-up thereafter. V shed 4 bases, J shed 5 bases, and the junction held 9 bases outside the gene matches. The CDR3 spans 15 residues. From germline, CDR1 is MNHEY and CDR2 SVGAGI. Methods used by the authors: Reference gene primer amplification yielded estimated nucleated cell counts. TCRdb's table, derived via immunoSEQ multiplex PCR, lists solely in-frame clones and lacks some. Clone size and the V and J calls come from that table; the DNA yielded D and trimming. The table has some 26,000 clones, 65% to 75% seen once.

The J gene is TRBJ2-5, the V gene TRBV6-5; 8 nucleotides align to TRBD2. The receptor was derived from a man aged 50-60 years with COVID-19, enrolled during active disease. What was sequenced was peripheral blood. The CDR3 region is CASSLAGGPMETQYF. The CDR3 nucleotides read TGTGCCAGCAGTTTGGCGGGGGGACCTATGGAGACCCAGTACTTC.